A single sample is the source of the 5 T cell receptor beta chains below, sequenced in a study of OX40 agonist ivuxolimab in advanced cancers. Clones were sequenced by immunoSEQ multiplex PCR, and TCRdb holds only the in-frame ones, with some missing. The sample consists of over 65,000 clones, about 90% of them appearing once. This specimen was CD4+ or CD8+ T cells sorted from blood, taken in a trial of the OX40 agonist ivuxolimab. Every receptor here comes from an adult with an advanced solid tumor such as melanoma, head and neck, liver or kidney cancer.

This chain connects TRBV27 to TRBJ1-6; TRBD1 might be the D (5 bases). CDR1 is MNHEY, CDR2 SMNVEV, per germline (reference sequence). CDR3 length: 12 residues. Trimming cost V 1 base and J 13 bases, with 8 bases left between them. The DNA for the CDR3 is TGTGCCAGCAGTTTATTAGGGGAGCCCCTCCACTTT. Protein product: CASSLLGEPLHF.

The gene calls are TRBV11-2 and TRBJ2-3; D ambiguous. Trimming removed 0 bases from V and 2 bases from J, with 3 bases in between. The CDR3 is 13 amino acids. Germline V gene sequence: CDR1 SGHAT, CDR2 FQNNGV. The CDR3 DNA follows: TGTGCCAGCAGCTTAGATCCCACAGATACGCAGTATTTT. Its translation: CASSLDPTDTQYF. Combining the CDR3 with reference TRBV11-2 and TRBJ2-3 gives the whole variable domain EAGVAQSPRYKIIEKRQSVAFWCNPISGHATLYWYQQILGQGPKLLIQFQNNGVVDDSQLPKDRFSAERLKGVDSTLKIQPAKLEDSAVYLCASSLDPTDTQYFGPGTRLTVL.

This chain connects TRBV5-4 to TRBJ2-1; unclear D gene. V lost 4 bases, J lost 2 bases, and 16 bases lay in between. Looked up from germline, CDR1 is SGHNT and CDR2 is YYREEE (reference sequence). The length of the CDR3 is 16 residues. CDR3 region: CASSPEYPSTYNEQFF. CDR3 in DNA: TGTGCCAGCAGCCCGGAATACCCTAGTACCTACAATGAGCAGTTCTTC.

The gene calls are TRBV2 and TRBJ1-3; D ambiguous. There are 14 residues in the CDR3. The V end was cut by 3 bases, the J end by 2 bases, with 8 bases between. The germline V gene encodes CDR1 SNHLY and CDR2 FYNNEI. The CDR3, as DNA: TGTGCCAGCAGTGAGAAAGGCACTGGAAACACCATATATTTT. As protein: CASSEKGTGNTIYF.

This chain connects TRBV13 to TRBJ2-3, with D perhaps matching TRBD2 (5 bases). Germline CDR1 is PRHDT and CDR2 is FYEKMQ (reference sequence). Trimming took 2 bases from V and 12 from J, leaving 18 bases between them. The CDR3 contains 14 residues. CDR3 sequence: CASSLRLGGPVQYF. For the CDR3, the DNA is TGTGCCAGCAGCTTAAGATTGGGCGGGCCGGTACAGTATTTT.